This T cell receptor beta chain came from a study of blood T cell repertoires in COVID-19. The overall study: There were acute and convalescent COVID-19 samples, and they came from the United States, Italy and Spain. In each case, the material was cDNA or gDNA derived from T cells, B-cell-depleted T cells, or PBMCs.

Original processing methods: Counts of nucleated cells, estimated from reference gene primer amplification, were obtained. Generated by immunoSEQ multiplex PCR, the TCRdb table keeps only in-frame clones and is missing some. The V and J calls and the clone size are those of that table, but D and trimming were determined from the DNA. This table has around 200,000 clones, roughly 85% appearing once. The V and J ends lost 2 bases and 8 bases, in that order; junction bases with no gene match: 20. Germline CDR1 GTSNPN, CDR2 SVGIG (reference sequence). This CDR3 is built from 18 residues. The study assigned cohorts using participant-reported clinical history.

The TCR originated in a man aged 35-49 years who had recovered from COVID-19. The sample was PBMCs or T cells enriched from blood (not recorded which). The rearrangement links TRBV30 to TRBJ2-1; 8 nucleotides align to TRBD2. CDR3 amino acids: CAWSIPTGSAGGRYEQFF. As DNA, the CDR3 is TGTGCCTGGAGTATCCCCACCGGGTCGGCGGGAGGACGGTATGAGCAGTTCTTC.